This T cell receptor (beta chain) was profiled in a study of identical twins. TCRdb itself ran the 5' RACE reads through MiXCR, one entry per CDR3 protein. This sample carries 350,000 or so distinct CDR3 sequences, 12% of them seen once, and the ten largest clones take 7.2%. The CDR3 contains 14 residues. Trimming cost V 6 bases and J 4 bases, with 13 bases left between them. Germline assignment: CDR1 MNHEY and CDR2 SVGEGT. These data also featured in a second study, about yellow fever vaccine responses in identical twins.

This chain links TRBV6-2 or TRBV6-3 with TRBJ1-5; TRBD1 might be the D (5 bases). This receptor was obtained from a woman under 30 in good health. Specimen: CD8+ T cells sorted from blood. The CDR3 here is CASRRDLSNQPQHF. CDR3 DNA: TGTGCCAGCAGAAGGGACCTCTCGAATCAGCCCCAGCATTTT.